Listed below are T cell receptor beta chains from one sample, sequenced in a study of blood T cells in healthy people across ages. TCRdb reprocessed the 5' RACE reads with MiXCR, giving one entry per CDR3 protein. The table has about 1.6 million distinct CDR3 sequences, roughly 30% seen once; the top ten hold 11%. Sample: blood. The source is a woman aged 30 to 39 in good health. CDR3s include the opening cysteine and the closing phenylalanine or tryptophan. The order of the fields is V gene, J gene, D gene, clone size, CDR3 DNA, CDR3 protein. A D gene is named only where the DNA matches it firmly. Expanded clones are given a class, and other clones once, few, many or no size at all.

TRBV3-1	TRBJ2-1	NA	few	TGTGCCAGCAGCCACACTAAGGCACAGCACAATGAGCAGTTCTTC	CASSHTKAQHNEQFF
TRBV27	TRBJ2-1	TRBD2	many	TGTGCCAGCAGTTCCTCGCTTGTAGCGGGGAACAATGAGCAGTTCTTC	CASSSSLVAGNNEQFF
TRBV20-1	TRBJ2-1	NA	NA	TGCAGTGCTAGAGGGCCCCGTTTCGGAACCAATGAGCAGTTCTTC	CSARGPRFGTNEQFF
TRBV6-1	TRBJ1-4	TRBD1	few	TGTGCCAGTAGTCCCGGGACAGGGTACGAAAAACTGTTTTTT	CASSPGTGYEKLFF
TRBV3-1	TRBJ1-3	NA	NA	TGTGCCAGCAGCCAAATTTCCGTAACTGGAAACACCATATATTTT	CASSQISVTGNTIYF
TRBV7-3	TRBJ2-3	NA	NA	TGTGCCAGCTCAGCCCGAACTCTGCCCGATACGCAGTATTTT	CASSARTLPDTQYF
TRBV7-3	TRBJ2-3	NA	NA	TGTGCCAGCAGGACTTTATTTTCTGCAGATACGCAGTATTTT	CASRTLFSADTQYF
TRBV28	TRBJ2-5	NA	NA	TGTGCCAGCAGTTTTCCTATTAAAGAGACCCAGTACTTC	CASSFPIKETQYF
TRBV6-2/TRBV6-3	TRBJ1-5	NA	NA	TGTGCCAGCAGCACAGGACGGCCTTATCAGCCCCAGCATTTT	CASSTGRPYQPQHF
TRBV11-3	TRBJ2-3	NA	NA	TGTGCCAGCAGCCCTAGGGTAGGGGGGGGTACGTCCTCGACAGATACGCAGTATTTT	CASSPRVGGGTSSTDTQYF
TRBV28	TRBJ1-5	NA	few	TGTGCCAGCAGACGGGCACAGGGTTATCAGCCCCAGCATTTT	CASRRAQGYQPQHF
TRBV6-1	TRBJ2-7	NA	few	TGTGCCAGCAGTATGGCGGGGCAGAGCCCCTACGAGCAGTACTTC	CASSMAGQSPYEQYF
TRBV7-9	TRBJ1-2	TRBD1	NA	TGTGCCAGCAGCTTAGGGGACAGGGTTACCGATGGCTACACCTTC	CASSLGDRVTDGYTF
TRBV29-1	TRBJ2-7	TRBD1	many	TGCAGCGTTACAGGGGGTGACTACGAGCAGTACTTC	CSVTGGDYEQYF
TRBV9	TRBJ2-6	NA	NA	TGTGCCAGCAGCGACCAGGGTTCCATATTCTCTGGGGCCAGCGTCCTGACTTTC	CASSDQGSIFSGASVLTF
TRBV29-1	TRBJ2-2	NA	NA	TGCAGCGTTGTAAGGCCTCCGAACACCGGGGAGCTGTTTTTT	CSVVRPPNTGELFF
TRBV3-1	TRBJ2-7	NA	few	TGTGCCAGCAGCCTCCTCCCCGGAGGGGAGGTCCGCGAGCAGTACTTC	CASSLLPGGEVREQYF
TRBV11-3	TRBJ2-7	TRBD1	NA	TGTGCCAGCAGCTTAGATGGACAGGGGGCTGACGAGCAGTACTTC	CASSLDGQGADEQYF
TRBV4-1	TRBJ1-1	NA	NA	TGCGCCAGCAGCCCAAAAAAACTTTCGGGGGGGACTGAAGCTTTCTTT	CASSPKKLSGGTEAFF
TRBV20-1	TRBJ2-1	TRBD1	NA	TGCAGTGCTGGACCCGGGACAGGGGCTAACAATGAGCAGTTCTTC	CSAGPGTGANNEQFF
TRBV6-6	TRBJ1-5	NA	few	TGTGCCAGCAGGAACAGGGTTCCTCAGCCCCAGCATTTT	CASRNRVPQPQHF
TRBV20-1	TRBJ1-2	NA	NA	TGCAGTGCTAGACAGATACACAACTATGGCTACACCTTC	CSARQIHNYGYTF
TRBV25-1	TRBJ2-4	NA	NA	TGTGCCAGCAGGGAAAGTTCTTGGGTTGAGCAGTACTTC	CASRESSWVEQYF
TRBV4-2	TRBJ1-6	NA	NA	TGTGCCAGCAGCCAACGGCAGGAGAATTCACCCCTCCACTTT	CASSQRQENSPLHF
TRBV7-9	TRBJ2-1	TRBD1	few	TGTGCCAGCAGCGAACCGGGACAGAAACTCAATGAGCAGTTCTTC	CASSEPGQKLNEQFF
TRBV5-1	TRBJ2-1	TRBD1	NA	TGCGCCAGCAGCTCCGGGACAGGGGGTGTTGAGCAGTTCTTC	CASSSGTGGVEQFF
TRBV11-2	TRBJ2-5	NA	once	TGTGCCGGCAGCCTCGGGGCAAATAGGCAAGAGACCCAGTACTTC	CAGSLGANRQETQYF
TRBV27	TRBJ2-3	NA	few	TGTGCCAGCAGAACAGGAGCCAATACGCAGTATTTT	CASRTGANTQYF
TRBV7-9	TRBJ2-1	TRBD2	NA	TGTGCCAGCAGCAGCTTAGTAGTGGCGGGAGGCTACAATGAGCAGTTCTTC	CASSSLVVAGGYNEQFF
TRBV2	TRBJ2-1	NA	few	TGTGCCAGCAGTGCTAGTGTATATGAGCAGTTCTTC	CASSASVYEQFF
TRBV3-1	TRBJ1-2	NA	few	TGTGCCAGCAGCCCAGGGGAAGGCTACACCTTC	CASSPGEGYTF
TRBV15	TRBJ2-2	TRBD2	NA	TGTGCCACCAGCGGGACTAGCGGGAGGGGGGAGCTGTTTTTT	CATSGTSGRGELFF
TRBV20-1	TRBJ1-2	NA	NA	TGCAGTGCTAGAGGTTTTGGATTCTCCAATAACTATGGCTACACCTTC	CSARGFGFSNNYGYTF
TRBV20-1	TRBJ2-5	TRBD2	many	TGCAGTGCCAGACCCGCGGGGGACGTTAAAGAGACCCAGTACTTC	CSARPAGDVKETQYF
TRBV28	TRBJ2-7	NA	few	TGTGCCAGCGCCCCGGGGGCGGCCTACGAGCAGTACTTC	CASAPGAAYEQYF
TRBV5-6	TRBJ2-1	TRBD2	NA	TGTGCCAGCACCTCGCCGGGACTAGCGGGGCGGTATGAGCAGTTCTTC	CASTSPGLAGRYEQFF
TRBV20-1	TRBJ2-7	NA	NA	TGCAGTGCTACCACCCGAAAGACCTACGAGCAGTACTTC	CSATTRKTYEQYF
TRBV9	TRBJ2-3	NA	once	TGTGCCAGCAGCGTAGGGCCAGGGATTAGCACAGATACGCAGTATTTT	CASSVGPGISTDTQYF
TRBV5-1	TRBJ2-7	TRBD1	NA	TGCACCAGCAGCTCAGGACAGGTCCTCCGCGAGCAGTACTTC	CTSSSGQVLREQYF
TRBV5-1	TRBJ2-7	NA	NA	TGCGCCAGCAGCTCGAATCCTCTGACAGCGTACGTGCAGTACTTC	CASSSNPLTAYVQYF
TRBV30	TRBJ1-4	NA	once	TGTGCCTGGAGCCCCAGCTGGGAAAAACTGTTTTTT	CAWSPSWEKLFF
TRBV28	TRBJ1-2	NA	NA	TGTGCCAGCACCCAATCACATGGGTATGGCTACACCTTC	CASTQSHGYGYTF